These 10 T cell receptor beta chains were sequenced from one sample in a study of blood T cell repertoires in COVID-19. Profiled with immunoSEQ multiplex PCR; TCRdb holds only in-frame clones, not every one. The sample contains 130,000 to 150,000 clones, 88% of which appear only once. The sequenced sample consisted of PBMCs or T cells enriched from blood (not recorded which). The receptors were gathered from a woman aged 30 to 39 with acute COVID-19.

Points on this clone: At the DNA level, this CDR3 is encoded by other sequences in the same sample as well. V gene TRBV9 combines with J gene TRBJ2-7; D is possibly TRBD1 (5 bases). Trimming took off 1 base at V and 4 bases at J, with 12 bases between the two ends. The CDR3 runs 14 residues. Germline V CDR1 and CDR2: SGDLS, YYNGEE. CDR3 coding DNA: TGTGCCAGCAGCGTACAGGGTGTCCCATACGAGCAGTACTTC. Protein product: CASSVQGVPYEQYF.

J is TRBJ1-1 and V is TRBV4-1, with 9 positions matching TRBD1. With V trimmed by 0 bases and J by 5 bases, 7 bases remained unmatched. This CDR3 has 16 residues. Germline V CDR1 and CDR2: MGHRA, YSYEKL. CDR3 sequence reads: CASSQDLGTGLTEAFF. CDR3 nucleotide sequence: TGCGCCAGCAGCCAAGATCTTGGGACAGGGCTAACTGAAGCTTTCTTT.

This clone was detected only once. The chain is built from TRBV14 and TRBJ1-2; 7 bases are a match to TRBD1. The V gene's germline CDR1 is SGHDN and CDR2 FVKESK. This CDR3 has 15 residues. Trimming took 4 bases from V and 4 from J; bases not matched to a gene: 9. The CDR3: CASSRGTAGSYGYTF. The CDR3 DNA reads as TGTGCCAGCAGCCGCGGGACAGCAGGTTCCTATGGCTACACCTTC.

The chain links TRBV18 to TRBJ1-5; no firm D call. The CDR3 loop spans 15 amino acids. V shed 8 bases and J shed 1 base, with 15 bases lying between them. From germline, CDR1 is KGHSH and CDR2 LQKENI. The CDR3, as DNA: TGTGCCAGCGGGGAAAAAGCGGGAAGCAATCAGCCCCAGCATTTT. As protein: CASGEKAGSNQPQHF.

This chain uses TRBV28 with TRBJ2-5, with TRBD1 matching 7 bases. CDR3 length equals 15 residues. V was pared by 0 bases and J by 5 bases, with 6 bases of the junction left unmatched. Germline V CDR1 and CDR2: MDHEN, SYDVKM. CDR3 sequence (DNA): TGTGCCAGCAGTTTATGGAGACAGGGCCGGGAGACCCAGTACTTC. It specifies CASSLWRQGRETQYF.

The chain is built from TRBV7-8 and TRBJ1-1; 7 positions agree with TRBD1. V lost 6 bases, J lost 1 base, and 2 bases stayed unmatched. The CDR3 covers 13 residues. Per the germline V gene, CDR1 is SGHVS and CDR2 is FQNEAQ. The CDR3 DNA sequence: TGTGCCAGCAGGGGGACAGAGAACACTGAAGCTTTCTTT. As protein: CASRGTENTEAFF. Based on the CDR3 plus reference TRBV7-8 and TRBJ1-1, the full variable domain is GAGVSQSPRYKVAKRGQDVALRCDPISGHVSLFWYQQALGQGPEFLTYFQNEAQLDKSGLPSDRFFAERPEGSVSTLKIQRTQQEDSAVYLCASRGTENTEAFFGQGTRLTVV.

The CDR3 spells CASSWTREGNEQFF. In DNA form, the CDR3 reads TGTGCCAGCAGCTGGACTAGGGAGGGCAATGAGCAGTTCTTC. The chain is built from TRBV2 and TRBJ2-1; the match to TRBD2 covers 7 bases. This CDR3 has 14 residues. Germline V CDR1 and CDR2: SNHLY, FYNNEI. With 6 bases clipped from V and 6 bases from J, the junction kept 8 bases outside the gene matches.

The rearrangement joins TRBV18 to TRBJ1-5; 8 bases map to TRBD1. V shed 8 bases, J shed 2 bases, and the junction held 20 bases outside the gene matches. This CDR3 is built from 19 residues. From germline, CDR1 is KGHSH and CDR2 LQKENI. Here the CDR3 DNA reads TGTGCCAGCCCCTCGCGGGTCCAGGGGGCTAATTTGTGCAATCAGCCCCAGCATTTT. Amino acid sequence: CASPSRVQGANLCNQPQHF.

This clone was picked up one time. The rearrangement uses TRBV19 and TRBJ2-7, with TRBD1 matching over 8 bases. The CDR3 is 15 residues long. Germline lookup yields CDR1 LNHDA and CDR2 SQIVND (reference sequence). V shed 5 bases and J 5 bases; nucleotides not matched to a gene: 11. The CDR3 nucleotides are TGTGCCAGTAGTGTTGGACAGGGCCCCCTCCACGAGCAGTACTTC. Protein sequence: CASSVGQGPLHEQYF.

In its sample, this clone was seen a few times. The gene calls are TRBV2 and TRBJ2-3, with 7 bases lining up with TRBD2. J gave up 3 bases and V 2 bases, and 11 bases lay outside the gene matches. Germline values: CDR1 SNHLY, CDR2 FYNNEI. The CDR3 consists of 17 residues. The CDR3 bases are TGTGCCAGCAGTGAAACCCCTTTGGAGCGGGGAACAGATACGCAGTATTTT. Translated: CASSETPLERGTDTQYF.